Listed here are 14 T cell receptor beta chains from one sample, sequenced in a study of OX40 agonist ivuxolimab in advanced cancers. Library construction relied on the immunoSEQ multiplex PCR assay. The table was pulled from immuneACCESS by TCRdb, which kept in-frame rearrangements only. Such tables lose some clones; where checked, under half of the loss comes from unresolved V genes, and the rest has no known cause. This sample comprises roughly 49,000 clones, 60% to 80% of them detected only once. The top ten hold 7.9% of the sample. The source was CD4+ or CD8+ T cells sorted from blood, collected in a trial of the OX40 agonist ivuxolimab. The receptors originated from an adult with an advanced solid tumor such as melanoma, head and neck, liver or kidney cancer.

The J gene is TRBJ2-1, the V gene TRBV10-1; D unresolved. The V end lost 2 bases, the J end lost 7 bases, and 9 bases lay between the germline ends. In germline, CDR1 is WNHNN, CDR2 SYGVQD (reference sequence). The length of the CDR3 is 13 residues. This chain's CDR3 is CASSEPLRNEQFF. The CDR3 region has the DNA TGCGCCAGCAGTGAGCCCCTACGTAATGAGCAGTTCTTC.

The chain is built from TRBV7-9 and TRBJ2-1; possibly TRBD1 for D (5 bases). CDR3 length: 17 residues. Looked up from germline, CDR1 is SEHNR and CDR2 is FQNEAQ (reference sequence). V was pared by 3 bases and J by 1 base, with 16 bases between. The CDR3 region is CASSFIGVDGSYNEQFF. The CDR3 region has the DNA TGTGCCAGCAGCTTTATAGGGGTCGATGGATCCTACAATGAGCAGTTCTTC.

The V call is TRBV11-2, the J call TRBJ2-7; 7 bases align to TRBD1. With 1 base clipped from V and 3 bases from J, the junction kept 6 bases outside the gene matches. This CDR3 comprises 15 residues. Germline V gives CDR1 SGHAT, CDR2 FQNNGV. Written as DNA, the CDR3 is TGTGCCAGCAGCTTAGTAGCACAGGGGATCTACGAGCAGTACTTC. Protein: CASSLVAQGIYEQYF.

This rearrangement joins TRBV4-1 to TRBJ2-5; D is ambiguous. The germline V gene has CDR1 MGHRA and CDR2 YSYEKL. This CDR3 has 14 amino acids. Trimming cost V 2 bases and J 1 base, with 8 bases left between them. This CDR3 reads CASSQLLFQETQYF. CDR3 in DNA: TGCGCCAGCAGCCAATTGCTGTTCCAAGAGACCCAGTACTTC.

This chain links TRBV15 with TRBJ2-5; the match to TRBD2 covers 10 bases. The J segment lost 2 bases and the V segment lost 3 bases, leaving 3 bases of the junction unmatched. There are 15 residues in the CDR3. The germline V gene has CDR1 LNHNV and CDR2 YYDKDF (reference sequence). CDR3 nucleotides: TGTGCCACCAGCAGGGGACTAGCGCGTCAAGAGACCCAGTACTTC. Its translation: CATSRGLARQETQYF.

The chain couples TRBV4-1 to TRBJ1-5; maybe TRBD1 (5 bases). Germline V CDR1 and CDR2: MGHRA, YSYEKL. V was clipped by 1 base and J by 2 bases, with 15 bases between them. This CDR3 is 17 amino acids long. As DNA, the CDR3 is TGCGCCAGCAGCCAAGGGACCGGAGGGGTTGGCAATCAGCCCCAGCATTTT. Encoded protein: CASSQGTGGVGNQPQHF.

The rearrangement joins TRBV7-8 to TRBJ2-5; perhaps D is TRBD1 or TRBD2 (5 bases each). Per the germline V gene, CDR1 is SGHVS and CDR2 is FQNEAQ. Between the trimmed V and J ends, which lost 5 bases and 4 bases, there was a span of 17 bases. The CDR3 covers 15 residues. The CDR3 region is CASSAFRAGGETQYF. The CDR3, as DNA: TGTGCCAGCAGCGCCTTCCGGGCTGGGGGAGAGACCCAGTACTTC. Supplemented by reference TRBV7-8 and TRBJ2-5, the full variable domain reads GAGVSQSPRYKVAKRGQDVALRCDPISGHVSLFWYQQALGQGPEFLTYFQNEAQLDKSGLPSDRFFAERPEGSVSTLKIQRTQQEDSAVYLCASSAFRAGGETQYFGPGTRLLVL.

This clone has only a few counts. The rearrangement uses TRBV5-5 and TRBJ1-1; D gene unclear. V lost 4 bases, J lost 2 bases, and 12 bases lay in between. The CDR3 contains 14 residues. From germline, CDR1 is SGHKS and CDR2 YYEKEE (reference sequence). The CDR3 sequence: CASSPAWANTEAFF. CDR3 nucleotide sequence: TGTGCCAGCAGCCCGGCTTGGGCCAACACTGAAGCTTTCTTT.

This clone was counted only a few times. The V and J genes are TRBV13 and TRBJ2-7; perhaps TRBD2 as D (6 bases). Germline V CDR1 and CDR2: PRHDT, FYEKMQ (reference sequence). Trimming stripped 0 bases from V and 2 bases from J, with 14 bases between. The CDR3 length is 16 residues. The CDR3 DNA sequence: TGTGCCAGCAGCTTAGGCCATACTAGCTGGGCCTACGAGCAGTACTTC. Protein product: CASSLGHTSWAYEQYF.

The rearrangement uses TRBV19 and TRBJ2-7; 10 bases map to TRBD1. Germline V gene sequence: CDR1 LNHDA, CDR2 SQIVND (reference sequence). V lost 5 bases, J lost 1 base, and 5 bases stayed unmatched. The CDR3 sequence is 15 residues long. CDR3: CASSPRQGASYEQYF. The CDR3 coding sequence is TGTGCCAGTAGTCCTCGACAGGGGGCTTCCTACGAGCAGTACTTC.

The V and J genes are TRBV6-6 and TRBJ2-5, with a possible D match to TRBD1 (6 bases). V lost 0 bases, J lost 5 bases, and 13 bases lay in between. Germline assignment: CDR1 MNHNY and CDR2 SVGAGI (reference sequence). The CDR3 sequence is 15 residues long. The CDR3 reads CASSYSQGRLETQYF. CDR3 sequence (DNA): TGTGCCAGCAGTTACTCGCAGGGGCGGCTGGAGACCCAGTACTTC.

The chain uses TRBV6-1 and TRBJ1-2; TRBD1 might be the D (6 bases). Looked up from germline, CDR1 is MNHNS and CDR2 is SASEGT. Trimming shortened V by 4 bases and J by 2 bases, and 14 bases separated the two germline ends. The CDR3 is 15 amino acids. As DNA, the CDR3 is TGTGCCAGCAGTGCCTCCGGGACACTAAACTATGGCTACACCTTC. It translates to CASSASGTLNYGYTF.

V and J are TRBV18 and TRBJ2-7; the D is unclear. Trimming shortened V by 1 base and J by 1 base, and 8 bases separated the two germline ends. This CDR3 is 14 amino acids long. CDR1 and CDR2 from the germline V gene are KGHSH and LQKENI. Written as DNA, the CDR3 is TGTGCCAGCTCACCACTGGTCGGATCCTACGAGCAGTACTTC. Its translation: CASSPLVGSYEQYF.

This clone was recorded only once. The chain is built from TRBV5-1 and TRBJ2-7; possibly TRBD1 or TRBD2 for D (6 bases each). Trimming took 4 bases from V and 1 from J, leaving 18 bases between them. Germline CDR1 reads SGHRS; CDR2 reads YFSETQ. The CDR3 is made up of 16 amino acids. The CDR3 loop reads CASSPVGGSRSYEQYF. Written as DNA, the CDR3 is TGCGCCAGCAGCCCGGTAGGGGGGAGTAGGTCCTACGAGCAGTACTTC.